These 10 T cell receptor beta chains originate from one sample sequenced in a study of T cell responses to AZD1222 COVID-19 vaccine. The method was immunoSEQ multiplex PCR; TCRdb's version includes in-frame clones alone and lacks a portion of them. The sample holds around 100,000 clones; over 75% are singletons and the top ten take about 19%. The sample here was peripheral blood, taken on day 0 of AZD1222 vaccination. The receptors derive from an adult in good health.

CDR3 nucleotide sequence: TGTGCCAGTAGGGATATAGCGTATGAGCAGTTCTTC. This codes for CASRDIAYEQFF. The chain recombines TRBV19 with TRBJ2-1, with a weak D call TRBD2 (5 bases). Trimming took 6 bases from V and 8 from J, leaving 11 bases between them. Germline CDR1 LNHDA, CDR2 SQIVND (reference sequence). This CDR3 region has 12 residues.

The genes are TRBV5-1 and TRBJ2-5; perhaps TRBD2 as D (7 bases). In germline, CDR1 is SGHRS, CDR2 YFSETQ. The CDR3 consists of 16 residues. Deletions cut 6 bases from V and 1 base from J, with 19 bases between. CDR3 in amino acids: CASTLGGGAIQETQYF. DNA of the CDR3: TGCGCCAGCACCCTAGGTGGGGGGGCCATCCAAGAGACCCAGTACTTC.

The J gene is TRBJ2-7, the V gene TRBV28, with 7 nucleotides matching TRBD1. The CDR3 totals 16 residues. Germline values: CDR1 MDHEN, CDR2 SYDVKM. J gave up 0 bases and V 5 bases, and 10 bases lay outside the gene matches. In nucleotides, the CDR3 is TGTGCCAGCAGTCCAAGGACAGGCGGCCTCTCCTACGAGCAGTACTTC. Translating gives CASSPRTGGLSYEQYF.

V gene TRBV5-5 combines with J gene TRBJ1-2; 8 bases line up with TRBD1. There are 13 residues in the CDR3. Germline V gives CDR1 SGHKS, CDR2 YYEKEE (reference sequence). V lost 0 bases to trimming and J lost 5 bases; unmatched junction nucleotides: 0. CDR3 region: CASSLDRGYGYTF. For the CDR3, the DNA is TGTGCCAGCAGCTTGGACAGGGGGTATGGCTACACCTTC.

The chain combines TRBV9 with TRBJ1-2, with 10 bases aligning to TRBD1. The CDR3 loop spans 14 amino acids. V lost 4 bases and J lost 5; bases outside the gene matches: 5. Germline values: CDR1 SGDLS, CDR2 YYNGEE. The CDR3 loop is CASSSRDRGYGYTF. The CDR3 DNA sequence: TGTGCCAGCAGCTCCCGGGACAGGGGTTATGGCTACACCTTC.

This chain joins TRBV9 and TRBJ2-3; D possibly uses TRBD1 or TRBD2 (6 bases each). The CDR3 runs to 14 residues. Trimming cost V 8 bases and J 0 bases, with 13 bases left between them. Germline V lookup: CDR1 SGDLS, CDR2 YYNGEE. As DNA, the CDR3 is TGTGCCAGTGGGGGGCGGGCGAGCACAGATACGCAGTATTTT. Its protein product is CASGGRASTDTQYF.

The rearrangement joins TRBV27 to TRBJ2-2, with 8 bases aligning to TRBD1. Looked up from germline, CDR1 is MNHEY and CDR2 is SMNVEV (reference sequence). The V segment lost 6 bases and the J segment 0 bases; nucleotides outside the gene matches: 0. The CDR3 is made up of 14 amino acids. In DNA, the CDR3 is TGTGCCAGCAGACAGGGGGCGAACACCGGGGAGCTGTTTTTT. Protein product: CASRQGANTGELFF.

V and J are TRBV6-5 and TRBJ2-7, with D possibly TRBD1 on 6 matching bases. This CDR3 spans 15 amino acids. From germline, CDR1 is MNHEY and CDR2 SVGAGI. Trimming shortened V by 6 bases and J by 5 bases, and 20 bases separated the two germline ends. This chain's CDR3 is CASSLRAGVSHEQYF. CDR3 coding DNA: TGTGCCAGCAGCCTACGGGCAGGGGTTTCCCACGAGCAGTACTTC.

The chain couples TRBV4-3 to TRBJ2-7; D may match TRBD1 or TRBD2 (6 bases each). Germline assignment: CDR1 LGHNA and CDR2 YSLEER. V lost 0 bases and J lost 4, with 13 bases in between. The CDR3 length is 15 residues. The CDR3 DNA sequence: TGCGCCAGCAGCCAAGATTGGGGGGCTGGATACGAGCAGTACTTC. Protein: CASSQDWGAGYEQYF.

This clone came up a few times. The chain uses TRBV13 and TRBJ1-2; D remains unclear. This CDR3 comprises 14 residues. The V and J ends lost 2 bases and 6 bases respectively, with 13 bases between them. Germline CDR1 is PRHDT and CDR2 is FYEKMQ (reference sequence). DNA for the CDR3: TGTGCCAGCAGCTTATCAGTGACCGGGGATGGCTACACCTTC. This sequence encodes CASSLSVTGDGYTF.